The sequence of this TCR beta chain was determined in a study of cytomegalovirus exposure and HLA in healthy donors. Germline V gene lookup returns CDR1 LGHNT and CDR2 FRNRAP. There are 18 residues in the CDR3. The V end lost 0 bases, the J end lost 3 bases, and 21 bases lay between the germline ends. Study results and caveats: Rare TCR sequences predominated, though certain public TCRs were found in many donors.

In regard to this clone: No antigen is known for it.

The protocol was immunoSEQ multiplex PCR, while the TCRdb copy is restricted to in-frame clones and leaves out a portion. The data show some 170,000 clones, 75% to 90% seen once. This sequence originates from a woman under 30 in good health and CMV-seronegative. What was sequenced was PBMCs. This chain joins TRBV12-5 and TRBJ2-7; perhaps TRBD2 as D (6 bases). In DNA form, the CDR3 reads TGTGCTAGTGGTTTGGTACTAGTAGCGGACACACGATACTACGAGCAGTACTTC. Its translation is CASGLVLVADTRYYEQYF.